This T cell receptor (beta chain) comes out of a study of T cell responses to AZD1222 COVID-19 vaccine. Clones were read by immunoSEQ multiplex PCR, and TCRdb kept only the in-frame ones, dropping some. The sample yields over 75,000 clones, 90% seen once. Germline assignment: CDR1 MNHEY and CDR2 SVGAGI. CDR3 size: 15 residues. Trimming removed 6 bases from V and 4 bases from J, with 18 bases in between. Of note for this clone: The antigen remains undetermined.

Study findings and constraints: Samples come after the peak T cell response, not at day 14. Spike was spanned by vaccine-associated CD4 TCRs, which were dominant at 160-218 and 743-854.

The specimen comprised peripheral blood, sampled on day 0 of AZD1222 vaccination. This TCR derives from an adult in good health. This chain connects TRBV6-5 to TRBJ1-1; tentative D call: TRBD1 (6 bases). The CDR3 DNA reads as TGTGCCAGCAGGCTAGCGGCAGGGGACCTCACTGAAGCTTTCTTT. Encoded protein: CASRLAAGDLTEAFF.